The source of this T cell receptor (beta chain) is a study of T cells in localized non-small cell lung cancer. Data came from immunoSEQ multiplex PCR; TCRdb stores just in-frame clones and leaves some out. The profile shows tens of thousands of clones, 88% of them singletons. Germline CDR1 and CDR2: GTSNPN and SVGIG (reference sequence). The CDR3 runs 15 residues. The J segment lost 6 bases and the V segment lost 2 bases, leaving 7 bases of the junction unmatched. Study-wide points: Appearing in adjacent lung were a median approximately 57 of the top 100 tumor clones. Uninvolved adjacent lung had higher T cell clonality than tumor and all other tissues.

Regarding this clone: Its target is unknown.

The sequences come from peripheral blood, collected before any cancer treatment. This clonotype was sampled from a woman aged 40-69 years with stage I squamous cell lung carcinoma. The chain recombines TRBV30 with TRBJ2-3; 11 bases align to TRBD2. The CDR3 loop reads CAWSPLAGGSDTQYF. CDR3 DNA sequence: TGTGCCTGGAGTCCCCTAGCGGGGGGCTCGGATACGCAGTATTTT.